Each of the 22 T cell receptor beta chains below was sequenced from the same sample in a study of blood T cell repertoires in COVID-19. The table came from immunoSEQ multiplex PCR; TCRdb's copy has only in-frame clones and leaves some out. The repertoire holds around 300,000 clones, with more than 80% as singletons. Sequencing was carried out using peripheral blood. Every receptor here comes from a woman in her thirties or forties with acute or convalescent COVID-19.

This clone was seen once. The chain recombines TRBV11-2 with TRBJ1-5; 7 nucleotides line up with TRBD1. Germline V gene data show CDR1 as SGHAT and CDR2 as FQNNGV. This CDR3 spans 15 amino acids. With V trimmed by 2 bases and J by 2 bases, 3 bases remained unmatched. The CDR3 coding sequence is TGTGCCAGCAGCTTAACAGGGGCTGGCAATCAGCCCCAGCATTTT. It is translated as CASSLTGAGNQPQHF.

J is TRBJ1-5 and V is TRBV4-1; D possibly corresponds to TRBD1 (5 bases). The CDR3 runs to 18 residues. Deletions cut 0 bases from V and 2 bases from J, with 17 bases between. The germline V gene has CDR1 MGHRA and CDR2 YSYEKL. The CDR3 reads CASSQDWGSTVGNQPQHF. CDR3 nucleotides: TGCGCCAGCAGCCAAGATTGGGGCAGCACGGTTGGCAATCAGCCCCAGCATTTT.

This sequence joins TRBV5-1 and TRBJ2-3; no clear D gene. The CDR3 runs 15 residues. The germline V gene has CDR1 SGHRS and CDR2 YFSETQ. Trimming removed 3 bases at V and 0 bases at J, with 11 bases between. CDR3 DNA sequence: TGCGCCAGCAGCTCAGGATGGTCTAGCACAGATACGCAGTATTTT. Translating it yields CASSSGWSSTDTQYF. Using reference TRBV5-1 and TRBJ2-3 for the parts outside the CDR3, the full variable domain is KAGVTQTPRYLIKTRGQQVTLSCSPISGHRSVSWYQQTPGQGLQFLFEYFSETQRNKGNFPGRFSGRQFSNSRSEMNVSTLELGDSALYLCASSSGWSSTDTQYFGPGTRLTVL.

The rearrangement links TRBV5-5 to TRBJ1-2; 8 nucleotides agree with TRBD1. V was pared by 6 bases and J by 3 bases, with 16 bases of the junction left unmatched. CDR3 size: 17 residues. Germline CDR1 SGHKS, CDR2 YYEKEE (reference sequence). CDR3 DNA sequence: TGTGCCAGCACCCCCTTCTTAGGACAGGGAGGGGACTATGGCTACACCTTC. Encoded protein: CASTPFLGQGGDYGYTF.

The genes are TRBV5-6 and TRBJ1-2; TRBD1 aligns across 8 bases. The CDR3 is 13 residues long. Germline CDR1 is SGHDT and CDR2 is YYEEEE. With V trimmed by 4 bases and J by 3 bases, 2 bases remained unmatched. The CDR3 loop is CASSLTGDYGYTF. The CDR3 region has the DNA TGTGCCAGCAGCCTGACAGGGGACTATGGCTACACCTTC.

This clone was observed a single time. The gene calls are TRBV7-8 and TRBJ1-1; maybe TRBD1 (6 bases). Trimming cost V 1 base and J 0 bases, with 21 bases left between them. Per germline, CDR1 SGHVS and CDR2 FQNEAQ. The CDR3 is made up of 19 amino acids. For the CDR3, the DNA is TGTGCCAGCAGCTTAGTACAGGGAAAGGTGTACCTCATGAACACTGAAGCTTTCTTT. This translates into CASSLVQGKVYLMNTEAFF.

A word on this clone: This sample also contains other DNA sequences that code for the same CDR3. This chain links TRBV6-5 with TRBJ1-1; TRBD1 matches at 7 bases. From germline, CDR1 is MNHEY and CDR2 SVGAGI. J gave up 2 bases and V 7 bases, and 7 bases lay outside the gene matches. This CDR3 spans 14 amino acids. The CDR3 nucleotides read TGTGCCAGCACGTTGACAGGGCTTAACACTGAAGCTTTCTTT. It encodes CASTLTGLNTEAFF.

The V and J genes are TRBV27 and TRBJ2-3, with 7 nucleotides matching TRBD1. There are 13 residues in the CDR3. Germline V lookup: CDR1 MNHEY, CDR2 SMNVEV (reference sequence). J was trimmed by 5 bases and V by 4 bases; bases with no gene match: 3. This chain's CDR3 is CASSSAGGDTQYF. The CDR3 DNA sequence: TGTGCCAGCAGTTCGGCAGGGGGAGATACGCAGTATTTT.

This clone was detected only once. V and J are TRBV2 and TRBJ1-1; possibly TRBD1 for D (6 bases). V lost 10 bases and J 2 bases, leaving 17 bases between the germline ends. Germline V gene sequence: CDR1 SNHLY, CDR2 FYNNEI. The CDR3 is made up of 14 amino acids. The CDR3 DNA is TGTGCCATACAACCAGGACAGACTAACACTGAAGCTTTCTTT. Its protein is CAIQPGQTNTEAFF.

The V and J genes are TRBV5-8 and TRBJ1-1, with 8 bases lining up with TRBD1. After removal of 0 bases from V and 4 bases from J, the junction contained 2 bases not matched to a gene. The CDR3 is 14 amino acids. In germline, CDR1 is SGHTS, CDR2 YDEGEE. The CDR3 is CASSLGQGTTEAFF. In nucleotides, the CDR3 is TGTGCCAGCAGCTTGGGACAGGGGACCACTGAAGCTTTCTTT.

V and J are TRBV6-4 and TRBJ1-3; possible D gene TRBD1, 5 bases. V was shortened by 4 bases and J by 1 base, with 11 bases between the two germline ends. Germline CDR1 reads MRHNA; CDR2 reads SNTAGT. CDR3 size: 15 residues. The CDR3 coding sequence is TGTGCCAGCAGTGGCAGGGTGAGGTCTGGAAACACCATATATTTT. Its protein product is CASSGRVRSGNTIYF.

J is TRBJ2-5 and V is TRBV5-1; 8 bases align to TRBD2. The CDR3 sequence is 15 residues long. After removal of 7 bases from V and 0 bases from J, the junction contained 8 bases not matched to a gene. The germline gives CDR1 SGHRS, CDR2 YFSETQ. The CDR3 DNA sequence: TGCGCCAGCCGGAAGGGCGGGGGGTACCAAGAGACCCAGTACTTC. It translates to CASRKGGGYQETQYF.

The gene calls are TRBV5-6 and TRBJ1-3; tentative D call: TRBD1 (5 bases). Trimming cost V 3 bases and J 0 bases, with 10 bases left between them. Germline V gene sequence: CDR1 SGHDT, CDR2 YYEEEE. The CDR3 totals 15 residues. In nucleotides, the CDR3 is TGTGCCAGCAGCTACGGGGACTACTCTGGAAACACCATATATTTT. It encodes CASSYGDYSGNTIYF.

This clone was detected once. CDR3 nucleotides: TGTGCCAGCAGCGTAGGACAGGCTAGAAAGGCGGGTGAAAAACTGTTTTTT. Its protein product is CASSVGQARKAGEKLFF. The chain employs TRBV9 and TRBJ1-4; D perhaps matches TRBD1 (6 bases). This CDR3 comprises 17 residues. Per germline, CDR1 SGDLS and CDR2 YYNGEE. Trimming took off 0 bases at V and 7 bases at J, with 19 bases between the two ends.

This chain links TRBV9 with TRBJ2-3; D is perhaps TRBD1 (6 bases). CDR3 length equals 16 residues. Germline CDR1 is SGDLS and CDR2 is YYNGEE. Trimming removed 0 bases at V and 2 bases at J, with 13 bases between. Here the CDR3 reads CASSVVLGAFTDTQYF. The CDR3 nucleotides read TGTGCCAGCAGCGTAGTTCTGGGGGCCTTCACAGATACGCAGTATTTT.

This clone was found once. The chain has TRBV5-1 and TRBJ1-2, with 7 bases fitting TRBD1. V trimming: 0 bases; J trimming: 8 bases; junction bases outside the gene matches: 4. The CDR3 extends over 13 amino acids. Germline assignment: CDR1 SGHRS and CDR2 YFSETQ. The CDR3 reads CASSLDRGMGYTF. CDR3 nucleotide sequence: TGCGCCAGCAGCTTGGACAGGGGAATGGGCTACACCTTC.

The chain joins TRBV10-3 to TRBJ2-1, with TRBD2 identical over 9 bases. Germline V CDR1 and CDR2: ENHRY, SYGVKD. J was trimmed by 4 bases and V by 4 bases; bases with no gene match: 14. This CDR3 comprises 18 residues. The chain's CDR3 is CAISGEGRGGTSYNEQFF. In DNA form, the CDR3 reads TGTGCCATCAGTGGCGAGGGGCGGGGGGGGACCTCGTACAATGAGCAGTTCTTC.

This chain links TRBV24-1 with TRBJ2-2, with D maybe TRBD1 (6 bases). This CDR3 has 18 residues. The germline CDR1 and CDR2 sequences are KGHDR and SFDVKD. V lost 0 bases and J lost 4, with 17 bases in between. CDR3 nucleotide sequence: TGTGCCACCAGTGATTTGTACCCCACAGGGTCGGGCACCGGGGAGCTGTTTTTT. It encodes CATSDLYPTGSGTGELFF.

The chain links TRBV7-2 to TRBJ1-1; 7 bases align to TRBD1. Losses at the gene ends were 5 bases for V and 2 bases for J; bases not matched to a gene: 8. CDR3 length equals 15 residues. The germline gives CDR1 SGHTA, CDR2 FQGNSA. This chain's CDR3 is CASSPQGSRNTEAFF. Written as DNA, the CDR3 is TGTGCCAGCAGCCCACAGGGGTCGCGCAACACTGAAGCTTTCTTT.

V and J are TRBV18 and TRBJ2-4; 8 positions agree with TRBD1. CDR1 is KGHSH, CDR2 LQKENI, per germline. V dropped 2 bases and J dropped 15; count of bases not matched to a gene: 9. CDR3 length: 13 amino acids. The CDR3 region is CASSPTGQGPGYF. CDR3 nucleotides: TGTGCCAGCTCACCAACCGGACAGGGCCCAGGGTACTTC.

This rearrangement joins TRBV24-1 to TRBJ2-1; the match to TRBD1 covers 7 bases. This CDR3 region has 21 residues. Per germline, CDR1 KGHDR and CDR2 SFDVKD. J gave up 1 base and V 0 bases, and 17 bases lay outside the gene matches. The CDR3 loop is CATSDLLPGQSTPGSYNEQFF. DNA of the CDR3: TGTGCCACCAGTGATTTGTTACCGGGACAGTCCACCCCAGGATCCTACAATGAGCAGTTCTTC.

The chain couples TRBV11-2 to TRBJ1-1, with a tentative D call TRBD1 (5 bases). Germline CDR1 is SGHAT and CDR2 is FQNNGV. The CDR3 is 11 residues long. The V end lost 5 bases, the J end lost 11 bases, and 12 bases lay between the germline ends. The CDR3 spells CASSNTGVAFF. As DNA, the CDR3 is TGTGCCAGCAGCAACACAGGTGTGGCTTTCTTT.